The T cell receptor (beta chain) described here comes from a study of blood T cell repertoires in COVID-19. How the authors handled the data: Amplifying reference gene primers gave estimates of nucleated cell counts. Libraries were prepared by immunoSEQ multiplex PCR; TCRdb keeps only in-frame clonotypes and omits some of them. V, J and clone size are taken as reported in that table, and D and trimming were inferred from the DNA itself. The sample consists of 30,000 to 35,000 clones, 87% of them appearing once. Germline V gives CDR1 SGHNT, CDR2 YYREEE (reference sequence). The V end lost 1 base, the J end lost 2 bases, and 19 bases lay between the germline ends. The CDR3 length is 17 residues.

Specimen: peripheral blood. This chain joins TRBV5-4 and TRBJ2-7; D unclear. The clonotype originates from a man older than 75 with active COVID-19. The DNA of the CDR3 is TGTGCCAGCAGCTTGAACGGGTGGTCACGACTCCCCTACGAGCAGTACTTC. It translates to CASSLNGWSRLPYEQYF.